The present entry profiles one T cell receptor beta chain with its context. Its target antigen remains unknown. No much larger clone is present one base from it, and per-base qualities are unavailable. Donors were healthy HIV-negative adults with no recently reported acute infections or vaccinations. Every donor was a Caucasian adult residing in Nashville, Tennessee, USA. CD4+ T cells were enriched by magnetic negative selection, after which naive cells were positively selected on CD45RA and the negative fraction was taken as the memory subset. Blood was obtained by leukapheresis, after which PBMCs were separated by Ficoll-Histopaque density gradient centrifugation and cryopreserved in liquid nitrogen vapor phase. Analytical flow cytometry was used to check the purity and quantity of each magnetically sorted T cell population. Genomic DNA was isolated from every sorted fraction and measured by UV absorbance on a Nanodrop 2000c.

Using the deep immunoSEQ assay, TCR CDR3 regions were amplified from genomic DNA by multiplex PCR. Extracted genomic DNA from each cell subset was spread evenly across all wells of several immunoSEQ 96-well plates, with each plate serving as a replicate. For sorted subsets, around 200 ng genomic DNA, equal to about 30,000 T cell genomes, was loaded into each replicate PCR. The purified libraries were quantified using a Qubit 3.0 fluorometer, sized with a Bioanalyzer 2100, and then quantified again using the KAPA Library Quantification kit. Every immunoSEQ 96-well plate was sequenced on a separate single-read 150-cycle Illumina NextSeq 550 flow cell. In the authors' own workflow: The immunoSEQ output contained only junctional sequences without quality scores, so filtering could not match that applied to full-length reads. Sequences were annotated with PyIR, a Python wrapper for IgBLAST v1.9, using IMGT germline references to assign V/J genes and CDR3. Reads with weak V/J assignments (E-value above 1e-6), missing CDR3, stop codons, out-of-frame junctions, or ambiguous translated residues were removed. V3J clonotypes were defined by identical inferred V gene, J gene, and CDR3 amino acid sequence. To compute the percentage overlap between repertoires, the number of shared unique clonotypes was divided by the size of the smaller repertoire. Repertoire richness was assessed with RTK rarefaction, the Chao1 estimator, and Recon v2.1 estimates of unobserved clonotypes. For all TCRbeta clonotypes obtained by the gDNA method from a handful of donors, generation probabilities were computed with OLGA. TCRdb retrieved this table from immuneACCESS and kept in-frame rearrangements only. Not all clones are present; in checked studies, unresolved V genes account for under half, and no reason is known for the remainder. D and trimming come from the DNA, and the V and J calls and clone size come from that table. The sample table contains 1,400,000 or so clones; only one count was recorded for roughly 98.5% of them. In total, the top ten clones hold roughly 0.36% of the sample.

Spanning cysteine to phenylalanine, the CDR3 consists of 19 amino acids. Only the CDR3 portion is preserved as DNA: 57 bases, with reading frame beginning at the first base. The germline V gene supplies CDR1 SGHTA and CDR2 FQGTGA. For this chain, trimming is 6 bases at the V end and 1 base at the J end, and the number of junction bases without a gene match is 12. These data originate in a study of shared clonotypes between healthy human individuals (dated by TCRdb to 2018 to 2021). Background for the entire study: Three men and a couple of women, aged 18 to 49 years, made up the cohort. To increase sequencing depth and limit assay-specific biases, different laboratories used diverse techniques to prepare libraries and sequence TCR repertoires. Each donor's leukapheresis produced roughly between about 0.9 and 9.5 billion PBMCs. For each donor, CD4 naive and CD4 memory were each given three plates, CD8 naive was given two plates, and CD8 memory was given one plate. Blood TCR repertoires of five healthy adults were deeply sequenced to estimate repertoire size and the extent of clonotype sharing between individuals.

Study-wide conclusions, independent of this receptor: The small number of donors limited the genetic and exposure-history diversity represented. Sampling was restricted to blood, and TCR repertoires in tissue are likely to differ from TCR repertoires in blood. Sharing across a few donors was observed for approximately 5% of naive CD4, less than 4% of naive CD8, 2% to 2.5% of memory CD4, and approximately 0.41% of memory CD8 clonotypes. Compared with non-shared clonotypes, the clonotypes found in all four sorted-subset donors had higher generation probabilities. Estimated clonotype richness was generally larger for naive than for memory subsets. Even with the large sequencing depth, rarefaction of the sorted-subset datasets indicated that sequencing was incomplete. Pairwise subsampling led to the expectation that sequencing depth would affect the degree of clonotype sharing among donors.

The V gene is TRBV7-3 and the J gene is TRBJ2-1, with 13 bases matching TRBD2. The receptor was derived from a man aged 25 to 40 in good health. The sample taken for sequencing was naive CD4+ T cells sorted from blood. Reading the label with the study, this specimen's cell subset or site is: CD45RA+ positively selected. DNA sequence: TGTGCCAGCAGTCCTGGACTAGCGGGAGTTCCGGGGTCCTACAATGAGCAGTTCTTC. It codes for CASSPGLAGVPGSYNEQFF. With the portions outside the CDR3 filled from the reference TRBV7-3 and TRBJ2-1 genes, the complete variable region becomes GAGVSQTPSNKVTEKGKYVELRCDPISGHTALYWYRQSLGQGPEFLIYFQGTGAADDSGLPNDRFFAVRPEGSVSTLKIQRTERGDSAVYLCASSPGLAGVPGSYNEQFFGPGTRLTVL.